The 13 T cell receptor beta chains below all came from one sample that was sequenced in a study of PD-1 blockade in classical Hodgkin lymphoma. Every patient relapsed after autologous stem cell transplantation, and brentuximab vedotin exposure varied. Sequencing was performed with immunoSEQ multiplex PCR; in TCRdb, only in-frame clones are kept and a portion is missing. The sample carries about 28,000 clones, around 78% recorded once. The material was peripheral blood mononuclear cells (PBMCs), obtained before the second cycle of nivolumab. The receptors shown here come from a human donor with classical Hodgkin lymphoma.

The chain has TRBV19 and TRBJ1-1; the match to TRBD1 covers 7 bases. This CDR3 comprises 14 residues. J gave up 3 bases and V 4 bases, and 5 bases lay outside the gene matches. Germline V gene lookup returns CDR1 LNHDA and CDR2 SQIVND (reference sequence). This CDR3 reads CASSTGQFHTEAFF. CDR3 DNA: TGTGCCAGTAGTACGGGACAGTTTCACACTGAAGCTTTCTTT.

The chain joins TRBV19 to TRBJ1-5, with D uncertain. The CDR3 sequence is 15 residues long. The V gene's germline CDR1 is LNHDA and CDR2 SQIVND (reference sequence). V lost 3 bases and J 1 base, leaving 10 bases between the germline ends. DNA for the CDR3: TGTGCCAGTAGTATGTGGGCAGAGAGCAATCAGCCCCAGCATTTT. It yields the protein CASSMWAESNQPQHF.

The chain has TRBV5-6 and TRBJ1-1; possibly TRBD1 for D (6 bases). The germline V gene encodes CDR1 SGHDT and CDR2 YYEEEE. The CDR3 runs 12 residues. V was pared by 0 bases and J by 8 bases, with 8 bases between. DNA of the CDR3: TGTGCCAGCAGCTTGGTGAGGGGGGAAGCTTTCTTT. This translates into CASSLVRGEAFF.

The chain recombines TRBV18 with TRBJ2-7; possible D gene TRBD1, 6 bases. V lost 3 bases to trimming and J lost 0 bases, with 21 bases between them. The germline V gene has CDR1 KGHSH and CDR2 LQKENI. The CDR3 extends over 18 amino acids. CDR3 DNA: TGTGCCAGCTCACCGGCCCTCGACAGGAGTCCCTTCTCCTACGAGCAGTACGTC. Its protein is CASSPALDRSPFSYEQYV.

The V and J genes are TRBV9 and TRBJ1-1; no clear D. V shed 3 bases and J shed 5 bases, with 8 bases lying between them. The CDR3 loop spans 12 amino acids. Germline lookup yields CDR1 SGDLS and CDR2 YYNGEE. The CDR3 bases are TGTGCCAGCAGCGGCCTAGGGACTGAAGCTTTCTTT. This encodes CASSGLGTEAFF.

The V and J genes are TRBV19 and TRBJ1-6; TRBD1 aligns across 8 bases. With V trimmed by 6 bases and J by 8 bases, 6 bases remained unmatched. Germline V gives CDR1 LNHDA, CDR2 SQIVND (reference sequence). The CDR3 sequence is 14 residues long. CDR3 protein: CASSPGQGDSPLHF. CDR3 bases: TGTGCCAGTAGCCCCGGACAGGGCGATTCACCCCTCCACTTT.

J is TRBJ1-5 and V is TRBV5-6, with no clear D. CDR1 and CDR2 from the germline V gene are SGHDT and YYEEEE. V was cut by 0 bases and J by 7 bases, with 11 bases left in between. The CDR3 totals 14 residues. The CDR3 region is CASSLGVGLQPQHF. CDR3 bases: TGTGCCAGCAGCTTGGGAGTAGGGTTACAGCCCCAGCATTTT.

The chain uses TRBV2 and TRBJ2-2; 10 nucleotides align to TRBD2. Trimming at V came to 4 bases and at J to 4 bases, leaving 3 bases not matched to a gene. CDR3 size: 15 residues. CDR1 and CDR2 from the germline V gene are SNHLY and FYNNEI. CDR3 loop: CASSGKREGTGELFF. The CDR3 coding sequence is TGTGCCAGCAGTGGAAAGCGGGAGGGCACCGGGGAGCTGTTTTTT.

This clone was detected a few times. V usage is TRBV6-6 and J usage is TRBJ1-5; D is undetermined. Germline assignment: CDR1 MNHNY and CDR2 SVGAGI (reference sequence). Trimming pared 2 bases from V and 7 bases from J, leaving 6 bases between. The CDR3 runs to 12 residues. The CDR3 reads CASSYERQPQHF. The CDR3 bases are TGTGCCAGCAGTTACGAAAGGCAGCCCCAGCATTTT.

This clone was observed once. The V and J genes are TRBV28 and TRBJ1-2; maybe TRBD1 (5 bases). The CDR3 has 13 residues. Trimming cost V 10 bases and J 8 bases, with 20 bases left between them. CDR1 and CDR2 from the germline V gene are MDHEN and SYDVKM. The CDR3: CATPLRGRRGYTF. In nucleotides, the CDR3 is TGTGCCACCCCCCTTCGGGGACGAAGAGGCTACACCTTC.

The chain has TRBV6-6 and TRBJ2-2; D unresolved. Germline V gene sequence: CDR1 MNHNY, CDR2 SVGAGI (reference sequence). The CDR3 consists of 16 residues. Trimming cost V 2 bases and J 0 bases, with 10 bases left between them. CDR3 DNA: TGTGCCAGCAGTTACCCTAGACGGGCGAACACCGGGGAGCTGTTTTTT. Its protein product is CASSYPRRANTGELFF.

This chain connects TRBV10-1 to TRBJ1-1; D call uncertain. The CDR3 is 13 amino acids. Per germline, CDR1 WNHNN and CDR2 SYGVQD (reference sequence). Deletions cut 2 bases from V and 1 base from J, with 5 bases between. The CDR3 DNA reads TGCGCCAGCAGTGAGAACAGGAACACTGAAGCTTTCTTT. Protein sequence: CASSENRNTEAFF.

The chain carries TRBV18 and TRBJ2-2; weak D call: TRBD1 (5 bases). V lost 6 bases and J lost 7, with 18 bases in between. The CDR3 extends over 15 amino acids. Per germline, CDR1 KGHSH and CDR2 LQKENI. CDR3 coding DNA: TGTGCCAGCTCGCTGGGGCACCCCCTCGGCGGGGAGCTGTTTTTT. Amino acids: CASSLGHPLGGELFF.